The source of this T cell receptor beta chain is a study of T cell repertoires in cytomegalovirus infection. In the study overall: Shared public TCR beta signatures pointed to both CMV infection and a matching HLA type.

In the case of this clonotype: The antigen is unknown.

MiXCR, applied by TCRdb to the reads, yields one record per CDR3 protein. The sample records some 700,000 distinct CDR3 sequences, around a third being singletons. Study observations and caveats: It was HLA-C-restricted CMV-specific TCR beta clonotypes that dominated the response ex vivo. Identification of carriers of CMV plus the relevant HLA was performed using cumulative public TCR beta family frequency.

V lost 5 bases and J lost 2, with 10 bases in between. This CDR3 region has 14 residues. The germline CDR1 and CDR2 sequences are LNHDA and SQIVND (reference sequence). V is TRBV19 and J is TRBJ1-5; unclear D gene. The receptor was derived from a human donor in good health (CMV status not recorded). Some clones in this sample may be carry-over from other donors' samples. Sequenced here: cultured PBMCs, sampled from culture after CMV antigen stimulation. The CDR3 DNA sequence: TGTGCCAGTAGTCTTAAGGACCGCAATCAGCCCCAGCATTTT. This gives the protein CASSLKDRNQPQHF.